This entry describes one T cell receptor beta chain. The antigen remains unidentified. This entry belongs to a study of breast tumors, draining lymph nodes, adjacent tissues. Overall study results and limits: Most tumor T cells seemingly derive from lymph node, then expand in tumor. That most tumor T cells come from lymph nodes remained unproven. Tumor TCR diversity was below lymph nodes but above nontumor tissue. Compared with basal-like, luminal-like tumors shared significantly more repertoire with nontumor tissue.

TCRdb independently ran MiXCR on the multiplex PCR reads; one entry per CDR3 protein. The sample has over 60,000 distinct CDR3 sequences, approximately 57% seen once. V lost 2 bases and J 9 bases, leaving 8 bases between the germline ends. The germline V gene has CDR1 SEHNR and CDR2 FQNEAQ (reference sequence). This CDR3 has 12 residues. The rearrangement links TRBV7-9 to TRBJ1-5; D might be TRBD1 (5 bases). The receptor's source is a female donor with breast cancer. Some clones in this sample may be carry-over from other donors' samples. Sample: breast tumor tissue. CDR3 region: CASSLWGGPQHF. The CDR3 coding sequence is TGTGCCAGCAGCTTATGGGGGGGGCCCCAGCATTTT.